The T cell receptor (beta chain) under discussion was sequenced for a study of OX40 agonist ivuxolimab in advanced cancers. Overall study context: Ivuxolimab was delivered to patients intravenously every 2 weeks at doses spanning 0.01 to 10 mg/kg. Whole-study results and caveats: On average, CD8+ T cells showed a greater number of expanded clones than CD4+. Some nonresponders also had low normalized T-cell clonal expansion.

Data came from immunoSEQ multiplex PCR; TCRdb stores just in-frame clones and leaves some out. Of some 69,000 clones listed, 89% are singletons. Comment on this clone: What it binds is unknown.

V was clipped by 2 bases and J by 2 bases, with 8 bases between them. The CDR3 runs to 14 residues. Per germline, CDR1 SGDLS and CDR2 YYNGEE. The source of this sequence is an adult with an advanced solid tumor such as melanoma, head and neck, liver or kidney cancer. The chain links TRBV9 to TRBJ1-5; D uncertain. This sample comprised CD4+ or CD8+ T cells sorted from blood, obtained in a trial of the OX40 agonist ivuxolimab. The CDR3 is CASSVHGGNQPQHF. The CDR3 nucleotides read TGTGCCAGCAGCGTCCACGGAGGCAATCAGCCCCAGCATTTT.